This entry lists 30 T cell receptor beta chains sequenced from one sample in a study of CD8 T cells in Susac syndrome. Random hexamers were used to reverse transcribe an amount of roughly 0.5 to 1 ug RNA. A single record per CDR3 protein comes from TCRdb applying MiXCR to the immunoSEQ multiplex PCR reads. Of 400,000 or so distinct CDR3 sequences in the sample, around 83% were seen once. The source material was CD8+ T cells from PBMCs. The receptors stem from a human donor with multiple sclerosis.

The CDR3 reads CAISGPNQETQYF. The CDR3, as DNA: TGTGCCATCAGTGGACCAAACCAAGAGACCCAGTACTTC. This chain joins TRBV10-3 and TRBJ2-5; no reliable D call. Germline assignment: CDR1 ENHRY and CDR2 SYGVKD. The CDR3 contains 13 residues. The germline V and J ends were trimmed by 4 bases and 0 bases, with 6 bases remaining between them.

The chain has TRBV6-2 or TRBV6-3 and TRBJ2-5; 7 nucleotides match TRBD1. The germline V gene encodes CDR1 MNHEY and CDR2 SVGEGT. The CDR3 has 14 residues. J lost 2 bases, V lost 5 bases, and 5 bases had no gene match. CDR3 region: CASSGTATQETQYF. The DNA for the CDR3 is TGTGCCAGCAGTGGGACAGCGACTCAAGAGACCCAGTACTTC.

This sequence joins TRBV27 and TRBJ2-1; TRBD1 matches at 12 bases. The V and J ends lost 6 bases and 0 bases, in that order; junction bases with no gene match: 9. The CDR3 loop spans 18 amino acids. Germline V gene lookup returns CDR1 MNHEY and CDR2 SMNVEV (reference sequence). The chain's CDR3 is CASRAGQGAARSYNEQFF. The CDR3 DNA reads TGTGCCAGCAGGGCGGGACAGGGGGCCGCACGCTCCTACAATGAGCAGTTCTTC.

This clonotype occurred a few times. The chain uses TRBV4-1 and TRBJ2-7; a possible D gene is TRBD1 (5 bases). CDR3 size: 16 residues. Germline CDR1 and CDR2: MGHRA and YSYEKL. V lost 1 base, J lost 3 bases, and 16 bases lay in between. The CDR3 DNA follows: TGCGCCAGCAGCCAAGTAGGCCATGCAGGGTTCTACGAGCAGTACTTC. Translated, it gives CASSQVGHAGFYEQYF.

The table lists this clonotype with a few counts. The chain carries TRBV11-2 and TRBJ2-7; no firm D call. The germline V gene has CDR1 SGHAT and CDR2 FQNNGV. The CDR3 length is 12 residues. Trimming stripped 5 bases from V and 1 base from J, with 6 bases between. CDR3 residues: CASSVDSYEQYF. In DNA, the CDR3 is TGTGCCAGCAGCGTTGATTCCTACGAGCAGTACTTC.

The chain recombines TRBV4-1 with TRBJ1-2, with a tentative D call TRBD1 (5 bases). Germline values: CDR1 MGHRA, CDR2 YSYEKL. The V gene lost 7 bases and the J gene lost 3 bases, with 18 bases spanning the gap. The CDR3 sequence is 15 residues long. The CDR3 coding sequence is TGCGCCAGCACCCTTTTGAGGGGAGCGGACTATGGCTACACCTTC. It is translated as CASTLLRGADYGYTF.

This chain links TRBV5-6 with TRBJ1-6, with 7 positions matching TRBD1. The junction had 7 bases not matched to a gene; V was cut back by 1 base and J by 6 bases. The CDR3 runs to 16 residues. CDR1 SGHDT and CDR2 YYEEEE come from the germline V gene. The CDR3 sequence is CASSLLRDRANSPLHF. CDR3 bases: TGTGCCAGCAGCTTGCTTCGGGACAGAGCTAATTCACCCCTCCACTTT.

This CDR3 reads CASSTTGTSDITKVNEQFF. DNA of the CDR3: TGCGCCAGCAGCACTACCGGGACTAGCGACATCACAAAGGTAAATGAGCAGTTCTTC. The chain is built from TRBV4-1 and TRBJ2-1; 10 bases fit TRBD2. CDR3 size: 19 residues. Trimming cost V 5 bases and J 7 bases; bases outside gene matches: 20. From germline, CDR1 is MGHRA and CDR2 YSYEKL.

The V call is TRBV28, the J call TRBJ2-7; D might be TRBD1 (7 bases). There are 13 residues in the CDR3. The germline V and J ends were trimmed by 2 bases and 8 bases, with 13 bases remaining between them. The germline V gene encodes CDR1 MDHEN and CDR2 SYDVKM. CDR3 amino acids: CASSLTGAGKQYF. The DNA of the CDR3 is TGTGCCAGCAGTTTAACAGGGGCGGGGAAGCAGTACTTC. The variable domain in full, completed from reference TRBV28 and TRBJ2-7, reads DVKVTQSSRYLVKRTGEKVFLECVQDMDHENMFWYRQDPGLGLRLIYFSYDVKMKEKGDIPEGYSVSREKKERFSLILESASTNQTSMYLCASSLTGAGKQYFGPGTRLTVT.

For the CDR3, the DNA is TGCGCCAGCAGCCAAGTCAGGGGACAGGTGGAGGGCTACACCTTC. As protein: CASSQVRGQVEGYTF. V usage is TRBV4-1 and J usage is TRBJ1-2; 8 nucleotides agree with TRBD1. Germline V lookup: CDR1 MGHRA, CDR2 YSYEKL. Trimming cost V 1 base and J 8 bases; bases outside gene matches: 9. This CDR3 contains 15 residues.

The chain couples TRBV4-1 to TRBJ2-7; TRBD2 is a possible D gene (5 bases). Germline V gene lookup returns CDR1 MGHRA and CDR2 YSYEKL. V shed 0 bases and J shed 3 bases, with 15 bases lying between them. The CDR3 contains 16 residues. CDR3 nucleotide sequence: TGCGCCAGCAGCCAAGATAGGTCCGGGGTCGGCTACGAGCAGTACTTC. Protein product: CASSQDRSGVGYEQYF.

This clonotype was seen more than once but under ten times. This chain connects TRBV4-1 to TRBJ1-6; D is perhaps TRBD1 (5 bases). In germline, CDR1 is MGHRA, CDR2 YSYEKL. V shed 3 bases and J shed 11 bases, with 20 bases lying between them. The CDR3 length is 16 residues. DNA for the CDR3: TGCGCCAGCAGCCAGGCTAGCGCAGGGTTCCGGGCACCCCTCCACTTT. Protein: CASSQASAGFRAPLHF.

V is TRBV7-9 and J is TRBJ1-1; the D is unclear. The CDR3 is made up of 13 amino acids. Deletions cut 7 bases from V and 8 bases from J, with 17 bases between. Germline loops: CDR1 SEHNR, CDR2 FQNEAQ (reference sequence). The CDR3 sequence is CASTNLGPKEAFF. In DNA, the CDR3 is TGTGCCAGCACCAACCTAGGGCCAAAAGAAGCTTTCTTT.

In its sample, this clonotype was seen a few times. V is TRBV12-3 or TRBV12-4 and J is TRBJ2-7; no firm D call. Between the trimmed V and J ends, which lost 3 bases and 6 bases, there was a span of 9 bases. CDR3 size: 12 residues. CDR3 coding DNA: TGTGCCAGCAGTTTGGGCAGGCCCGAGCAGTACTTC. The encoded protein is CASSLGRPEQYF.

The chain links TRBV12-3 or TRBV12-4 to TRBJ2-2; D may be TRBD2 (5 bases). The V gene lost 6 bases and the J gene lost 4 bases, with 9 bases spanning the gap. The CDR3 covers 13 residues. The CDR3 DNA reads as TGTGCCAGCAGCCGAAGCGGCACCGGGGAGCTGTTTTTT. It translates to CASSRSGTGELFF.

V usage is TRBV6-1 and J usage is TRBJ1-4, with D uncertain. CDR1 is MNHNS, CDR2 SASEGT, per germline. Trimming took 1 base from V and 11 from J, leaving 14 bases between them. The CDR3 is 14 residues long. DNA for the CDR3: TGTGCCAGCAGTGAAGGATTGGAGGCATACAAACTGTTTTTT. Protein sequence: CASSEGLEAYKLFF.

Written as DNA, the CDR3 is TGTGCCAGCAGCTCATACACTAGCGGGGGGGCTCAAGAGACCCAGTACTTC. Its translation is CASSSYTSGGAQETQYF. The chain employs TRBV7-9 and TRBJ2-5; 13 nucleotides match TRBD2. Per the germline V gene, CDR1 is SEHNR and CDR2 is FQNEAQ (reference sequence). The CDR3 runs 17 residues. After removal of 4 bases from V and 2 bases from J, the junction contained 7 bases not matched to a gene.

The chain employs TRBV7-9 and TRBJ1-3; D possibly corresponds to TRBD1 (5 bases). Germline V gene sequence: CDR1 SEHNR, CDR2 FQNEAQ (reference sequence). Trimming cost V 3 bases and J 12 bases, with 9 bases left between them. The CDR3 contains 11 residues. The CDR3 DNA follows: TGTGCCAGCAGCTTTTCAGGGATCATATATTTT. Amino acid sequence: CASSFSGIIYF. The full variable domain, rest sourced from reference TRBV7-9 and TRBJ1-3, is DTGVSQNPRHKITKRGQNVTFRCDPISEHNRLYWYRQTLGQGPEFLTYFQNEAQLEKSRLLSDRFSAERPKGSFSTLEIQRTEQGDSAMYLCASSFSGIIYFGEGSWLTVV.

The V and J genes are TRBV6-1 and TRBJ2-3, with D unclear. CDR3 size: 14 residues. V gave up 6 bases and J gave up 4 bases, with 14 bases separating them. Germline CDR1 is MNHNS and CDR2 is SASEGT. The chain's CDR3 is CASRAEYASDTQYF. For the CDR3, the DNA is TGTGCCAGCAGGGCAGAGTACGCATCAGATACGCAGTATTTT.

The chain couples TRBV30 to TRBJ2-1; 7 positions agree with TRBD2. V lost 5 bases and J lost 3; bases outside the gene matches: 7. Germline-derived CDR1 and CDR2 are GTSNPN and SVGIG (reference sequence). The CDR3 covers 14 residues. CDR3 in DNA: TGTGCCTGGGGGGAGGGGAAAGGCTACAATGAGCAGTTCTTC. Amino acid sequence: CAWGEGKGYNEQFF.

This clonotype turned up a few times. The rearrangement joins TRBV5-5 to TRBJ2-7; TRBD2 aligns across 11 bases. Germline CDR1 reads SGHKS; CDR2 reads YYEKEE (reference sequence). The CDR3 spans 17 residues. Unmatched junction bases numbered 12, after V lost 1 base and J lost 6 bases. Here the CDR3 reads CASSLTSGSRATGEQYF. The CDR3 DNA reads TGTGCCAGCAGCTTGACTAGCGGGAGTCGTGCGACCGGCGAGCAGTACTTC.

The J gene is TRBJ1-1, the V gene TRBV6-5; D gene unclear. The CDR3 is 12 residues long. The germline CDR1 and CDR2 sequences are MNHEY and SVGAGI. Trimming stripped 8 bases from V and 5 bases from J, with 12 bases between. CDR3 bases: TGTGCCAGCGGGCTCCCGGGGACTGAAGCTTTCTTT. Residues: CASGLPGTEAFF.

The table lists this clonotype with a count of one. The chain links TRBV30 to TRBJ2-2; D is possibly TRBD2 (5 bases). The CDR3 extends over 14 amino acids. Germline-derived CDR1 and CDR2 are GTSNPN and SVGIG (reference sequence). Trimming pared 4 bases from V and 5 bases from J, leaving 14 bases between. CDR3 sequence (DNA): TGTGCCTGGATGGGCAGGCCGGGAACCGGGGAGCTGTTTTTT. Its protein is CAWMGRPGTGELFF.

The rearrangement links TRBV5-1 to TRBJ2-7; the D gene is possibly TRBD2 (5 bases). This CDR3 is 15 amino acids long. Between the trimmed V and J ends, which lost 0 bases and 2 bases, there was a span of 12 bases. Germline-derived CDR1 and CDR2 are SGHRS and YFSETQ. CDR3 coding DNA: TGCGCCAGCAGCTTGGCCGGAGGCGCACCCTACGAGCAGTACTTC. Its protein is CASSLAGGAPYEQYF.

V is TRBV19 and J is TRBJ2-3; D is ambiguous. Germline CDR1 and CDR2: LNHDA and SQIVND (reference sequence). Trimming shortened V by 5 bases and J by 0 bases, and 12 bases separated the two germline ends. This CDR3 is 15 amino acids long. The DNA for the CDR3 is TGTGCCAGTAGTTCCCGGCGGTGGAGCACAGATACGCAGTATTTT. Protein product: CASSSRRWSTDTQYF. The full variable domain, its missing parts supplied by reference TRBV19 and TRBJ2-3, is DGGITQSPKYLFRKEGQNVTLSCEQNLNHDAMYWYRQDPGQGLRLIYYSQIVNDFQKGDIAEGYSVSREKKESFPLTVTSAQKNPTAFYLCASSSRRWSTDTQYFGPGTRLTVL.

The J gene is TRBJ2-1, the V gene TRBV25-1, with 13 bases matching TRBD2. The CDR3 is made up of 15 amino acids. The ends lost 3 bases at V and 4 bases at J; junction bases unmatched: 0. Looked up from germline, CDR1 is MGHDK and CDR2 is SYGVNS. In DNA, the CDR3 is TGTGCCAGCAGTGAGGGACTAGCGGGGTACAATGAGCAGTTCTTC. Its translation is CASSEGLAGYNEQFF.

For the CDR3, the DNA is TGTGCCAGCAGTTACCCCGCGGTCTCCTACGAGCAGTACTTC. It specifies CASSYPAVSYEQYF. The rearrangement uses TRBV6-2 or TRBV6-3 and TRBJ2-7, with D unclear. This CDR3 region has 14 residues. The V end was cut by 2 bases, the J end by 0 bases, with 8 bases between. CDR1 is MNHEY and CDR2 is SVGEGT in the germline V gene.

V and J are TRBV19 and TRBJ2-1, with 7 nucleotides matching TRBD2. Germline V gene data show CDR1 as LNHDA and CDR2 as SQIVND (reference sequence). The length of the CDR3 is 14 residues. The V and J ends lost 3 bases and 5 bases, in that order; junction bases with no gene match: 4. CDR3 residues: CASSIPLADNEQFF. The CDR3 nucleotides read TGTGCCAGTAGTATCCCTCTAGCGGACAATGAGCAGTTCTTC.

The CDR3 nucleotides are TGTGCCAGTAGTAAGGTGACAGGAGCCTACGAGCAGTACTTC. It is translated as CASSKVTGAYEQYF. V usage is TRBV19 and J usage is TRBJ2-7, with a possible D match to TRBD1 (6 bases). V was clipped by 4 bases and J by 2 bases, with 12 bases between them. CDR3 length: 14 amino acids. Germline CDR1 and CDR2: LNHDA and SQIVND (reference sequence).

The chain recombines TRBV10-2 with TRBJ2-7; D gene unclear. The CDR3 spans 11 residues. Trimming stripped 10 bases from V and 2 bases from J, with 9 bases between. From germline, CDR1 is WSHSY and CDR2 SAAADI. In DNA, the CDR3 is TGCGCCACTTTAGGGACCTACGAGCAGTACTTC. As protein: CATLGTYEQYF.